Here is one T cell receptor (beta chain) with its context. It lacks a known antigen. No clone much larger than this one lies a single base away; base qualities are absent. This sample stems from a study of cytomegalovirus exposure and HLA in healthy donors (dated by TCRdb to about 2017). Regarding the research as a whole: An earlier analysis of some 620 of the donors reported roughly 300 Gb of sequence data and 117 million unique TCR beta sequences obtained from approximately 180 million T cells. An early release covering roughly 640 HLA-typed donors comprised approximately 300 gigabases of sequencing data and around 80 million unique TCR sequences. Among the approximately 400 genotyped donors, approximately 76% belonged to the genetic ancestry cluster associated with self-reported Caucasian donors. The study was designed to test whether signatures of past pathogen exposure could be identified by cataloging public T cell receptors. The study profiled the T cell repertoires of approximately 700 subjects by immunosequencing and related them to cytomegalovirus serostatus. Along with the 666-subject first cohort, a separate validation cohort of over a hundred different subjects was used. High-throughput TCR immunosequencing, statistical association of individual TCRs with disease status, and machine learning were combined to predict cytomegalovirus infection status. To study patterns of TCR occurrence, a later analysis re-analyzed previously published TCR beta repertoires from several hundred donors and added high-resolution HLA genotyping. In the later analysis, no new phenotypic data were used to find candidate immune exposures; instead, reliance was placed on TCR beta sequences and their occurrence across donors. In an earlier analysis of 587 of the donors, high-throughput TCR beta sequencing was used to judge whether each TCR beta V gene segment behaved as functional or pseudogenic. Donor age, sex, ethnicity and CMV serostatus were compiled together with the repertoire data. Genome-wide SNP genotypes for about three fifths of the roughly 670 donors were used in a later genetic analysis, which treated that subset as a discovery cohort. All discovery cohort repertoires had been generated using a single sequencing platform. Class I and class II HLA loci were covered by the typing at four-digit resolution. The number of donors typed differed by locus, with about 629-630 for A, B, C, DRB1 and DQB1, roughly 520 for DQA1, nearly 610 for DPA1, and about 450 for DPB1. A few DR-DQ haplotypes were handled as single units for association and clustering because linkage in the cohort was strong. Among around 400 genotyped donors of the cohort, an average of around 240,000 unique TCR beta nucleotide sequences were sequenced per donor, roughly 18% of them non-productive. Points the paper makes about the study in general: Across donors, most TCR sequences were observed very rarely, whereas some public TCRs were present in many individuals. HLA typing was unavailable for some donors at each locus, so association tests used only the typed subset. Roughly uniform sequencing depth across donors was assumed in presence/absence analyses, although this assumption may not hold. An association between a missense DCLRE1C variant and V-gene and J-gene trimming of TCR beta chains was found in a later genetic analysis and replicated in an independent cohort. At a false discovery rate of 0.05, a later analysis linked under 20,000 TCR beta sequences to specific HLA alleles. According to the authors, the approach could potentially be generalized to other disease states and immunological phenotypes. A total of roughly 160 TCR beta chains were listed by the study as associated with cytomegalovirus. Correlated functional status among segregating V segments might reflect linkage disequilibrium, but an unknown experimental factor could not be ruled out. A later analysis found that HLA-associated TCR beta chains were more clonally expanded and had lower generation probabilities than equally common non-associated chains. A later analysis reported that several top co-occurrence clusters appeared linked to parvovirus B19, influenza, CMV and Epstein-Barr virus. In both the original and validation cohorts, the classifier was reported to diagnose cytomegalovirus status with high specificity and sensitivity. Compared with the 666-donor mean, donors in an Asian-associated ancestry cluster had fewer N-insertions in productive TCRs, according to a later genetic analysis. In this cohort, only TCR beta chains were sequenced, and detectable features were limited by the absence of alpha or paired-chain data. For the cohort, immune exposure information was limited to CMV serostatus. In a later analysis, TCR association rates were found to vary across HLA loci, with the most associated TCRs seen for DRB1 alleles and the fewest for HLA-C alleles. Because the 87-base-pair reads could not distinguish some IMGT-functional V segments, including TRBV6-2 and TRBV6-3, those segments were excluded. A further reported finding was that TCR beta sequences accurately predicted the HLA-A and HLA-B alleles for most subjects in the first cohort. A few of the identified cytomegalovirus-associated TCR beta chains were confirmed in vitro to be specific for cytomegalovirus antigens. In a later analysis, most CMV-associated TCR beta chains were found to appear HLA-restricted, with HLA associations seemingly driven largely by CMV exposure. Assigning TCR associations to individual alleles was difficult when HLA alleles, especially DR and DQ, strongly co-occurred. Seventeen rarely observed V segments, including chromosome 9 orphons, were excluded from the earlier analysis of several hundred of the donors because counts were too low. In an earlier analysis of several hundred of the donors, most TCR beta V segments were observed in productive rearrangements about 87% or about 30% of the time, broadly matching IMGT annotations. The sequencing pipeline was judged likely to have produced a cluster of highly shared sequence variants as a technical artifact.

The library was made by the immunoSEQ multiplex PCR assay. For the multiplex PCR, a mixture combining 60 forward primers for TCR Vbeta segments and 13 reverse primers for TCR Jbeta segments was used. Amplification of the CDR3 region of rearranged TCR beta genes was performed with a multiplex PCR assay on genomic DNA. Amplified TCR beta libraries were sequenced as 87-base-pair reads on the Illumina HiSeq System. The source study handled its data this way. In a later analysis, tens of millions of unique TCR beta chains were counted across the roughly 610 repertoires, and roughly 10 million of these chains were shared by at least two donors. To remove PCR and sequencing errors, raw reads were error-corrected and collapsed into unique sequences using a nearest-neighbor algorithm that merged closely related sequences. V, D and J gene segments were assigned by aligning CDR3 sequences to IMGT reference sequences. For a sequence to be retained, at least a six-nucleotide match to both a V gene segment and a J gene segment was required. Rearrangements were classified as productive when the CDR3 lacked stop codons and remained in frame with V and J, and all other rearrangements were classified as non-productive. Following IMGT convention, CDR3 was defined as the stretch from the second conserved V-encoded cysteine to the conserved J-encoded phenylalanine. The earlier analysis of some 540 of the donors excluded any sequence lacking an unambiguous match to a single V gene segment. In an earlier analysis of approximately 500 of the donors, a V segment was called functional when productive rearrangements were above 56.7%, and segregating when the standard deviation between donors exceeded 5%. A statistical classification framework was built to diagnose cytomegalovirus status from the catalog of TCR beta chain sequences. V and J gene assignment, in a later analysis, came from comparing TCR nucleotide sequences with IMGT/GENE-DB human TR gene sequences. The TCRdist pipeline was used in a later analysis to assign CDR3 sequences and most-parsimonious VDJ recombination scenarios. In a later analysis, every TCR beta chain was defined by the combination of its CDR3 amino acid sequence and its V-gene family, and reads without a unique V-gene family were dropped. To address suspected cross-contamination and a sequencing artifact, a later analysis removed roughly 640 highly shared, low-generation-probability nucleotide sequences. For each public chain, a later analysis derived a clonal expansion index from normalized ranks of inferred template counts within each repertoire. In a later analysis, generation probabilities were computed using a VDJ recombination model fitted to out-of-frame rearrangements, and the results were checked against IGoR. In a later analysis, hypergeometric tests were used to score TCR-TCR, TCR-HLA and TCR-CMV co-occurrence, with a repertoire-size bias correction applied to TCR pairs. False discovery rates were estimated in a later analysis by permuting HLA or CMV assignments 20 times. A later analysis grouped co-occurring TCRs with DBSCAN, adding TCRdist sequence similarity when clustering within HLA-allele-positive subsets. Repertoires with fewer than 30,000 or more than 120,000 public chains were left out of co-occurrence clustering, as were five repertoires with anomalous nucleotide sharing. Held by TCRdb, this immuneACCESS table contains in-frame sequences only and omits some clones. Under half of the omission traces to an unresolved V gene where checked; the cause of the rest is unknown. The DNA gave D and trimming, while V, J and clone size come from that table. Present in this sample are 150,000 to 200,000 clones, 78% of which were seen just once. About 1.3% of the sample is in the top ten clones.

The cohort comprised some 730 healthy bone marrow donors. Cohort members were all nominally healthy when sampled, although unrecorded immune exposures were likely present. The donor was CMV seronegative and belonged to the group of around 400 seronegative cohort members. Each donor provided a peripheral blood sample, and peripheral blood mononuclear cells were used for TCR beta sequencing. Genomic DNA extraction from the blood cell samples was performed with the Qiagen DNeasy Blood Extraction Kit. Looking up the germline V gene (reference sequence) yields CDR1 LNHNV and CDR2 YYDKDF. V is reduced by 1 base and J by 7 bases, leaving a spacing of 7 bases between them. The CDR3 has 12 amino acids, counting the end cysteine and phenylalanine. Only the CDR3 DNA is retained, 36 bases long and in frame from the first base.

The sequencing input was PBMCs. In this chain, TRBV15 is recombined with TRBJ1-1, with no D gene named confidently. The TCR comes from a male donor in good health and CMV-seronegative. The sequenced DNA: TGTGCCACCAGCAGAGTAGGGAGTGAAGCTTTCTTT. Translated, this gives CATSRVGSEAFF.